The T cell receptor (beta chain) described here comes from a study of cytomegalovirus exposure and HLA in healthy donors. At the level of the study: Findings of an earlier analysis included around 100 million unique TCR beta sequences from about 180 million T cells. Out of 350 to 400 genotyped donors, about 80% belonged to the Caucasian-associated ancestry cluster.

CDR1 is SNHLY and CDR2 is FYNNEI in the germline V gene. V shed 5 bases and J shed 5 bases, with 15 bases lying between them. This CDR3 region has 14 residues. In regard to this clone: Its specificity is not known.

Notes on the study in general: An analysis that came later showed most CMV-associated TCR beta chains appearing HLA-restricted. Sequencing likely generated an artifact that appeared as a cluster of highly shared sequence variants.

A multiplex PCR was run with 60 Vbeta primers and 13 Jbeta primers. Assay: immunoSEQ multiplex PCR; the TCRdb copy retains only in-frame clones and omits some. This table has approximately 140,000 clones, around 80% appearing once. The sequence derives from a man in his forties in good health and CMV-seronegative. The rearrangement joins TRBV2 to TRBJ2-5; D is possibly TRBD2 (5 bases). The material sequenced was PBMCs. CDR3 sequence: CASSPVVGGETQYF. The CDR3 coding sequence is TGTGCCAGCAGTCCGGTGGTGGGCGGGGAGACCCAGTACTTC.